The clone carrying this T cell receptor beta chain has a handful of counts. Its matching antigen is unknown. This specimen belongs to a study of T cell repertoires in cytomegalovirus infection. Whole-study context: Public TCR beta signatures were indicative of both CMV infection and a matching HLA type.

The CDR3 is 17 residues long. Trimming left V 0 bases short and J 2 bases short, with 17 bases between. Germline V lookup: CDR1 MNHNS, CDR2 SASEGT. MiXCR, run by TCRdb on the reads, gives a single entry per CDR3 protein. The sample consists of some 160,000 distinct CDR3 sequences, more than 15% of them appearing once. Whole-study findings and limits: There were HLA-C-restricted CMV-specific TCR beta clonotypes dominating the ex vivo response. Public TCR beta family frequency separated CMV-and-HLA carriers, including in an independent cohort.

The TCR was taken from a human donor in good health (CMV status not recorded). Some clones in this sample may be carry-over from other donors' samples. The chain is built from TRBV6-1 and TRBJ2-7; D is possibly TRBD2 (5 bases). Material: CD8+ T cells from PBMCs. CDR3 DNA: TGTGCCAGCAGTGAAGCGGGATGGGGAGAGGTCCCCTACGAGCAGTACTTC. This encodes CASSEAGWGEVPYEQYF.